Only a few counts were recorded for the clone carrying this T cell receptor beta chain. Its antigen is undetermined. The data were obtained in a study of T-cell memory formation after mild COVID-19. Study-level background: Clustering of TCRs was largely donor specific. Overall study findings and caveats: Memory from before infection featured some responding clones, which suggests cross-reactive memory joined. Clones from the second wave (peaking day 37) had unconfirmed SARS-CoV-2 specificity.

TCRalpha and TCRbeta libraries used 5'RACE with constant-segment primers and UMIs. Each CDR3 protein is one row after TCRdb ran MiXCR on the 5' RACE reads. The sample includes about 100,000 distinct CDR3 sequences, 8.5% to 14% of them seen just once. Per germline, CDR1 DFQATT and CDR2 SNEGSKA (reference sequence). The ends lost 4 bases at V and 5 bases at J; junction bases unmatched: 7. This CDR3 spans 14 amino acids. The chain combines TRBV20-1 with TRBJ2-1; 8 bases map to TRBD1. Source material: PBMCs or a T cell subset sorted from them (not recorded which). The TCR comes from a man between 18 and 35 years old who had mild COVID-19 (a few samples of this study predate the infection). Cell type and time point are not known. CDR3 protein: CSANRDRRHNEQFF. As DNA, the CDR3 is TGCAGTGCTAACCGGGACAGGAGACACAATGAGCAGTTCTTC.